This is a list of T cell receptor beta chains from one sample in a study of regulatory T cells in long-lasting Graves disease. TCRdb ran MiXCR on the multiplex PCR reads and lists one entry per CDR3 protein. The sample has 700,000 or so distinct CDR3 sequences, approximately 31% seen once. This specimen was peripheral blood mononuclear cells (PBMCs), taken when the disease was refractory, from a patient treated with antithyroid drugs. Every receptor here comes from a female donor with Graves disease. The CDR3 runs from the conserved cysteine through the conserved F or W. D genes are given only for firm matches. Expanded clones are given a class, and other clones once, few, many or no size at all.

abundance: .; j_gene: TRBJ1-1; v_gene: TRBV7-3; d_gene: .; CDR3aa: CASSAKGGTEAFF; CDR3nt: TGTGCCAGCAGCGCAAAGGGTGGTACTGAAGCTTTCTTT
abundance: .; j_gene: TRBJ2-7; v_gene: TRBV4-1; d_gene: TRBD2; CDR3aa: CASSQERLAGSYEQYF; CDR3nt: TGCGCCAGCAGCCAAGAAAGACTAGCGGGGTCCTACGAGCAGTACTTC
abundance: many; j_gene: TRBJ1-4; v_gene: TRBV28; d_gene: .; CDR3aa: CASSLLGEAGGKLFF; CDR3nt: TGTGCCAGCAGTTTACTGGGGGAGGCTGGGGGAAAACTGTTTTTT
abundance: many; j_gene: TRBJ1-1; v_gene: TRBV12-3/TRBV12-4; d_gene: TRBD1; CDR3aa: CASSVNRGRTEAFF; CDR3nt: TGTGCCAGCAGTGTCAACAGGGGGCGTACTGAAGCTTTCTTT
abundance: many; j_gene: TRBJ1-2; v_gene: TRBV7-6; d_gene: .; CDR3aa: CASSLAGARAAF; CDR3nt: TGTGCCAGCAGCTTAGCAGGGGCCCGTGCAGCCTTC
abundance: few; j_gene: TRBJ1-4; v_gene: TRBV7-6; d_gene: .; CDR3aa: CASSPWDGTNEKLFF; CDR3nt: TGTGCCAGCAGCCCATGGGACGGAACTAATGAAAAACTGTTTTTT
abundance: many; j_gene: TRBJ2-1; v_gene: TRBV11-1; d_gene: .; CDR3aa: CASSLDPGYNEQFF; CDR3nt: TGTGCCAGCAGCTTAGACCCAGGCTACAATGAGCAGTTCTTC
abundance: few; j_gene: TRBJ2-1; v_gene: TRBV12-3/TRBV12-4; d_gene: TRBD2; CDR3aa: CASSLARASGSGSEQFF; CDR3nt: TGTGCCAGCAGTTTAGCGCGGGCTAGCGGGAGTGGTAGTGAGCAGTTCTTC
abundance: few; j_gene: TRBJ1-1; v_gene: TRBV19; d_gene: .; CDR3aa: CASRDGSEAFF; CDR3nt: TGTGCCAGTCGGGACGGAAGTGAAGCTTTCTTT
abundance: .; j_gene: TRBJ1-1; v_gene: TRBV3-1; d_gene: .; CDR3aa: CASSGYRDKAFF; CDR3nt: TGTGCCAGCAGTGGTTACCGGGACAAGGCTTTCTTT
abundance: .; j_gene: TRBJ2-7; v_gene: TRBV2; d_gene: TRBD1; CDR3aa: CASSLTGGRHEQYF; CDR3nt: TGTGCCAGCAGTCTGACAGGGGGCAGACACGAGCAGTACTTC
abundance: few; j_gene: TRBJ1-5; v_gene: TRBV27; d_gene: .; CDR3aa: CASSSNLQGRSNQPQHF; CDR3nt: TGTGCCAGCAGTTCTAACCTACAGGGTAGGAGCAATCAGCCCCAGCATTTT
abundance: few; j_gene: TRBJ1-5; v_gene: TRBV6-1; d_gene: .; CDR3aa: CASSEGWGKLGNQPQHF; CDR3nt: TGTGCCAGCAGTGAAGGGTGGGGGAAATTGGGCAATCAGCCCCAGCATTTT
abundance: .; j_gene: TRBJ1-4; v_gene: TRBV7-2; d_gene: TRBD1; CDR3aa: CASSLGGGQGREKPFF; CDR3nt: TGTGCCAGCAGCTTAGGAGGCGGACAGGGGAGGGAAAAACCGTTTTTT
abundance: .; j_gene: TRBJ1-1; v_gene: TRBV18; d_gene: .; CDR3aa: CASSPHQDTEAFF; CDR3nt: TGTGCCAGCTCACCGCACCAGGACACTGAAGCTTTCTTT
abundance: .; j_gene: TRBJ2-7; v_gene: TRBV6-2/TRBV6-3; d_gene: .; CDR3aa: CASSDEGLIYEQYF; CDR3nt: TGTGCCAGCAGTGATGAAGGGCTGATCTACGAGCAGTACTTC
abundance: .; j_gene: TRBJ1-2; v_gene: TRBV3-1; d_gene: TRBD1; CDR3aa: CASSQSPFTGGGGYTF; CDR3nt: TGTGCCAGCAGCCAAAGCCCTTTTACAGGGGGAGGAGGCTACACCTTC
abundance: .; j_gene: TRBJ1-1; v_gene: TRBV29-1; d_gene: .; CDR3aa: CSVESRANTEAFF; CDR3nt: TGCAGCGTTGAAAGCAGGGCGAACACTGAAGCTTTCTTT
abundance: many; j_gene: TRBJ1-1; v_gene: TRBV12-3/TRBV12-4; d_gene: .; CDR3aa: CASSFAGGEGTEAFF; CDR3nt: TGTGCCAGCAGTTTCGCCGGAGGGGAAGGCACTGAAGCTTTCTTT
abundance: .; j_gene: TRBJ1-1; v_gene: TRBV11-2; d_gene: .; CDR3aa: CASSPLDGGGLTEAFF; CDR3nt: TGTGCCAGCAGCCCCCTGGACGGCGGGGGGCTCACTGAAGCTTTCTTT
abundance: .; j_gene: TRBJ1-5; v_gene: TRBV4-1; d_gene: .; CDR3aa: CASSQGGGYQPQHF; CDR3nt: TGCGCCAGCAGCCAAGGTGGTGGTTATCAGCCCCAGCATTTT
abundance: .; j_gene: TRBJ1-1; v_gene: TRBV2; d_gene: TRBD1; CDR3aa: CAQRDRAKTEAFF; CDR3nt: TGTGCCCAAAGGGACAGGGCCAAAACTGAAGCTTTCTTT
abundance: few; j_gene: TRBJ2-7; v_gene: TRBV5-1; d_gene: TRBD1; CDR3aa: CASSSNRDSSYEQYF; CDR3nt: TGTGCCAGCAGCTCCAACAGGGACAGCTCCTACGAGCAGTACTTC
abundance: many; j_gene: TRBJ1-1; v_gene: TRBV27; d_gene: .; CDR3aa: CASSSYQGTEAFF; CDR3nt: TGTGCCAGCAGTTCATACCAGGGAACTGAAGCTTTCTTT
abundance: .; j_gene: TRBJ1-2; v_gene: TRBV14; d_gene: .; CDR3aa: CASSQDARGHYGYTF; CDR3nt: TGTGCCAGCAGCCAAGATGCCAGGGGCCACTATGGCTACACCTTC
abundance: few; j_gene: TRBJ2-5; v_gene: TRBV7-2; d_gene: .; CDR3aa: CASSSRGHIRTQYF; CDR3nt: TGTGCCAGCAGCTCGCGCGGACATATTCGGACCCAGTACTTC
abundance: .; j_gene: TRBJ2-2; v_gene: TRBV9; d_gene: TRBD1; CDR3aa: CASRATGGGGELFF; CDR3nt: TGTGCCAGCAGAGCCACAGGGGGAGGCGGGGAGCTGTTTTTT
abundance: many; j_gene: TRBJ1-2; v_gene: TRBV2; d_gene: TRBD1; CDR3aa: CASRPGGDRGRYTF; CDR3nt: TGTGCCAGCAGGCCTGGGGGGGACAGGGGACGCTACACCTTC
abundance: .; j_gene: TRBJ2-7; v_gene: TRBV10-3; d_gene: TRBD2; CDR3aa: CAISGVSGIDPYF; CDR3nt: TGTGCCATCAGTGGGGTTAGCGGGATAGATCCGTACTTC
abundance: .; j_gene: TRBJ1-4; v_gene: TRBV10-3; d_gene: TRBD1; CDR3aa: CAISPDRAANEKLFF; CDR3nt: TGTGCCATCAGTCCCGACAGGGCTGCAAATGAAAAACTGTTTTTT
abundance: few; j_gene: TRBJ2-7; v_gene: TRBV28; d_gene: .; CDR3aa: CASSFPKGTTWGTTYEQYF; CDR3nt: TGTGCCAGCAGTTTCCCCAAGGGGACAACTTGGGGGACGACCTACGAGCAGTACTTC
abundance: few; j_gene: TRBJ1-4; v_gene: TRBV28; d_gene: .; CDR3aa: CASSDFSLGEKLFF; CDR3nt: TGTGCCAGTTCGGACTTCTCGCTGGGTGAAAAACTGTTTTTT
abundance: .; j_gene: TRBJ1-2; v_gene: TRBV29-1; d_gene: TRBD1; CDR3aa: CSVVTGGALDGYTF; CDR3nt: TGCAGCGTTGTAACAGGGGGCGCGTTGGATGGCTACACCTTC
abundance: few; j_gene: TRBJ1-1; v_gene: TRBV6-2/TRBV6-3; d_gene: TRBD1; CDR3aa: CASSYTRGPAFF; CDR3nt: TGTGCCAGCAGCTACACCAGGGGGCCCGCTTTCTTT
abundance: .; j_gene: TRBJ2-5; v_gene: TRBV6-5; d_gene: .; CDR3aa: CASSYLGSGETQYF; CDR3nt: TGTGCCAGCAGTTACCTGGGTTCGGGCGAGACCCAGTACTTC
abundance: .; j_gene: TRBJ1-1; v_gene: TRBV30; d_gene: TRBD1; CDR3aa: CATRQGANTEAFF; CDR3nt: TGTGCCACCCGACAGGGGGCGAACACTGAAGCTTTCTTT
abundance: .; j_gene: TRBJ2-7; v_gene: TRBV6-5; d_gene: .; CDR3aa: CASSLQEKTYEQYF; CDR3nt: TGTGCCAGCAGTTTACAGGAGAAGACCTACGAGCAGTACTTC
abundance: many; j_gene: TRBJ2-7; v_gene: TRBV5-1; d_gene: TRBD1; CDR3aa: CASSLTGDEQYF; CDR3nt: TGTGCCAGCAGTTTGACAGGGGACGAGCAGTACTTC
abundance: .; j_gene: TRBJ2-4; v_gene: TRBV12-3/TRBV12-4; d_gene: .; CDR3aa: CASSLGLTNIQYF; CDR3nt: TGTGCCAGCAGTTTAGGGTTGACGAACATTCAGTACTTC
abundance: .; j_gene: TRBJ2-7; v_gene: TRBV19; d_gene: .; CDR3aa: CASSIGDNSYEQYF; CDR3nt: TGTGCCAGTAGTATAGGGGACAACTCCTACGAGCAGTACTTC
abundance: few; j_gene: TRBJ2-2; v_gene: TRBV28; d_gene: .; CDR3aa: CASSFEGGAGTGELFF; CDR3nt: TGTGCCAGCAGTTTCGAGGGGGGAGCGGGCACCGGGGAGCTGTTTTTT
abundance: few; j_gene: TRBJ1-5; v_gene: TRBV12-3/TRBV12-4; d_gene: .; CDR3aa: CASSWGGSNSNQPQHF; CDR3nt: TGTGCCAGCAGTTGGGGAGGGTCGAATAGCAATCAGCCCCAGCATTTT
abundance: many; j_gene: TRBJ1-6; v_gene: TRBV28; d_gene: .; CDR3aa: CASSMTGNSPLHF; CDR3nt: TGTGCCAGCAGCATGACAGGAAATTCACCCCTCCACTTT
abundance: few; j_gene: TRBJ1-2; v_gene: TRBV6-5; d_gene: TRBD1; CDR3aa: CASSLTGQTFGGYTF; CDR3nt: TGTGCCAGCAGTTTGACGGGACAGACCTTCGGGGGCTACACCTTC
abundance: few; j_gene: TRBJ1-2; v_gene: TRBV28; d_gene: TRBD1; CDR3aa: CASSFLAGGHGYTF; CDR3nt: TGTGCCAGCAGTTTCCTTGCAGGGGGGCATGGCTACACCTTC
abundance: few; j_gene: TRBJ2-7; v_gene: TRBV29-1; d_gene: .; CDR3aa: CSVAPLPRDEQYF; CDR3nt: TGCAGCGTAGCCCCGTTGCCCCGGGACGAGCAGTACTTC
abundance: .; j_gene: TRBJ2-1; v_gene: TRBV5-1; d_gene: .; CDR3aa: CASSLVVNNEQFF; CDR3nt: TGCGCCAGCAGCTTGGTAGTGAACAATGAGCAGTTCTTC
abundance: .; j_gene: TRBJ1-5; v_gene: TRBV12-5; d_gene: TRBD1; CDR3aa: CASGLVLGRVRGDSNQPQHF; CDR3nt: TGTGCTAGTGGTTTGGTCCTCGGGAGGGTCAGGGGGGATAGCAATCAGCCCCAGCATTTT
abundance: .; j_gene: TRBJ2-7; v_gene: TRBV6-1; d_gene: TRBD2; CDR3aa: CASSPRSGRFSYEQYF; CDR3nt: TGTGCCAGCAGTCCCCGTAGCGGGAGGTTTTCCTACGAGCAGTACTTC
abundance: many; j_gene: TRBJ1-2; v_gene: TRBV3-1; d_gene: TRBD1; CDR3aa: CASSQAGTVGYTF; CDR3nt: TGTGCCAGCAGCCAAGCCGGGACAGTCGGCTACACCTTC
abundance: .; j_gene: TRBJ2-7; v_gene: TRBV12-3/TRBV12-4; d_gene: .; CDR3aa: CASSLRAGTYEQYF; CDR3nt: TGTGCCAGCAGTTTAAGGGCGGGAACCTACGAGCAGTACTTC
abundance: .; j_gene: TRBJ1-4; v_gene: TRBV2; d_gene: .; CDR3aa: CASSGTATNEKLFF; CDR3nt: TGTGCCAGCAGTGGGACAGCAACTAATGAAAAACTGTTTTTT
abundance: .; j_gene: TRBJ2-2; v_gene: TRBV30; d_gene: .; CDR3aa: CAWSVRHTGELFF; CDR3nt: TGTGCCTGGAGTGTACGTCACACCGGGGAGCTGTTTTTT